This paragraph covers one T cell receptor beta chain sequence. Its specificity is not known. The data belong to a study of cytomegalovirus exposure and HLA in healthy donors. Study-level findings and limits: In the analysis, some V segments, TRBV6-2 and TRBV6-3 included, were excluded as indistinguishable. A few chains tied to CMV proved CMV antigen-specific in vitro. More than 15,000 TCR beta sequences were associated with HLA alleles at 0.05 false discovery rate in a later analysis. It emerged from a later analysis that several of the most significant clusters appeared to be linked to common viral pathogens.

Primers for the PCR totalled 60 Vbeta and 13 Jbeta. Generated by immunoSEQ multiplex PCR, the TCRdb table keeps only in-frame clones and is missing some. The table records 200,000 to 250,000 clones, more than 70% of them present only once. CDR3 length equals 12 residues. V lost 5 bases to trimming and J lost 11 bases; unmatched junction nucleotides: 8. CDR1 is SGHDN and CDR2 is FVKESK in the germline V gene. The genes are TRBV14 and TRBJ1-1; 7 nucleotides match TRBD1. The sequence derives from a boy aged 5 to 17 in good health and CMV-seronegative. The sample comprised PBMCs. The CDR3 is CASSSRTGEAFF. In DNA form, the CDR3 reads TGTGCCAGCAGCTCTAGGACAGGAGAGGCTTTCTTT. Variable domain in full (rest from reference TRBV14 and TRBJ1-1): EAGVTQFPSHSVIEKGQTVTLRCDPISGHDNLYWYRRVMGKEIKFLLHFVKESKQDESGMPNNRFLAERTGGTYSTLKVQPAELEDSGVYFCASSSRTGEAFFGQGTRLTVV.